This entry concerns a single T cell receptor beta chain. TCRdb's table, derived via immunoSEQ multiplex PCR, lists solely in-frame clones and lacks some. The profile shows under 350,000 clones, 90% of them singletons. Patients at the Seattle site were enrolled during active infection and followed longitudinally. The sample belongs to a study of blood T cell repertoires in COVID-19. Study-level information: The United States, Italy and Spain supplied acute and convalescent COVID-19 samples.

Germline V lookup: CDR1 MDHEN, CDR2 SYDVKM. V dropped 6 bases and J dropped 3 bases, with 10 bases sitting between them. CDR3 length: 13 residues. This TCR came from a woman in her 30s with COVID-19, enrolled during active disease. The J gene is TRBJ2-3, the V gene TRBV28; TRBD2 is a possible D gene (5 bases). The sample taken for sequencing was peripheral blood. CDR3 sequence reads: CASREDGTDTQYF. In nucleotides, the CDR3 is TGTGCCAGCAGGGAGGATGGAACAGATACGCAGTATTTT.